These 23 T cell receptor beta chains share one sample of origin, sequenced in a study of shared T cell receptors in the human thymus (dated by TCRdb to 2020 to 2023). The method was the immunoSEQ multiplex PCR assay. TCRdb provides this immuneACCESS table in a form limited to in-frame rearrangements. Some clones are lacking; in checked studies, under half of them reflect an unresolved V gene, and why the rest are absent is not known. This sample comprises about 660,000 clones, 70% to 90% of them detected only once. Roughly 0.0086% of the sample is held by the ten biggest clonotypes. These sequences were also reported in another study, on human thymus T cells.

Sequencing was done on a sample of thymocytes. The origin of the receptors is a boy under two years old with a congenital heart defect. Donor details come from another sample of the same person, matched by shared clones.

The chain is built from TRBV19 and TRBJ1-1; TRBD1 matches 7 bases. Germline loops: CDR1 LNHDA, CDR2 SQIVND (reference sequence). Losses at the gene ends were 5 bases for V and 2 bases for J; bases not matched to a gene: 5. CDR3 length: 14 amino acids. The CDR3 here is CASSLTGPNTEAFF. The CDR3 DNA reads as TGTGCCAGTAGTTTGACAGGGCCTAACACTGAAGCTTTCTTT.

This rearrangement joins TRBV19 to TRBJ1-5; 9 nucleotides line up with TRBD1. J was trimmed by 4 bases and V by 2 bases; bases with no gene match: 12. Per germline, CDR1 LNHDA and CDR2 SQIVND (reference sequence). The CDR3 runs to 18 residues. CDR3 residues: CASSIRRGQGGFNQPQHF. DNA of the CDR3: TGTGCCAGTAGTATAAGGCGGGGACAGGGCGGGTTTAATCAGCCCCAGCATTTT.

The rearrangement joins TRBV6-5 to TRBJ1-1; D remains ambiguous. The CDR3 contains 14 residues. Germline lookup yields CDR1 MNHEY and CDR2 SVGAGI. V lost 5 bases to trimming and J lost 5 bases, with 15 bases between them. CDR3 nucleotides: TGTGCCAGCAGTCTGACGGCACAGTGGACTGAAGCTTTCTTT. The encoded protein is CASSLTAQWTEAFF.

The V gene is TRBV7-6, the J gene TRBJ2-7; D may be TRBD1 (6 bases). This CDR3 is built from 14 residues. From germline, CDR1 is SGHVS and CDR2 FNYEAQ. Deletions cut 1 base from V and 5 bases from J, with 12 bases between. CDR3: CASSLGLGADEQYF. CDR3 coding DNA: TGTGCCAGCAGCTTAGGATTGGGGGCGGACGAGCAGTACTTC.

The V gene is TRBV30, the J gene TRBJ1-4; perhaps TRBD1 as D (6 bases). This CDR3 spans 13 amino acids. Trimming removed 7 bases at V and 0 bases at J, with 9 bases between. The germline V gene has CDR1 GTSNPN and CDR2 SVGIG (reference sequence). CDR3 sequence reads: CASDSATNEKLFF. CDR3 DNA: TGTGCCTCGGACAGTGCAACTAATGAAAAACTGTTTTTT.

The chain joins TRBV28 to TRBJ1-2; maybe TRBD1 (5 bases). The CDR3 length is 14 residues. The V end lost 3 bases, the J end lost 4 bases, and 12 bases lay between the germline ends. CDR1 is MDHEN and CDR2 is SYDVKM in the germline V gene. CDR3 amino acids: CASSFPGSIYGYTF. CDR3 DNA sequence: TGTGCCAGCAGTTTCCCAGGGTCCATCTATGGCTACACCTTC.

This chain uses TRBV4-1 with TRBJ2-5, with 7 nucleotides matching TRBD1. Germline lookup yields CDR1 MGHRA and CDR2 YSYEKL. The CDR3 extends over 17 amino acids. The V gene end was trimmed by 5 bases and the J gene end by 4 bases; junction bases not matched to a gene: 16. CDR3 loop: CASSARWRQGRGETQYF. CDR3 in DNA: TGCGCCAGCAGCGCTCGGTGGCGACAGGGAAGGGGAGAGACCCAGTACTTC.

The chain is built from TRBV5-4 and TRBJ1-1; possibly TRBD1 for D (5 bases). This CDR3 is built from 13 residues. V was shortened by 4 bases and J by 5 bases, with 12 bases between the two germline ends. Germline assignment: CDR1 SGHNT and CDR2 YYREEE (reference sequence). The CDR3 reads CASSPPQGTEAFF. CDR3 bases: TGTGCCAGCAGCCCGCCCCAGGGAACTGAAGCTTTCTTT. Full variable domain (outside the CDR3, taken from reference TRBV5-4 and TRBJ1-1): ETGVTQSPTHLIKTRGQQVTLRCSSQSGHNTVSWYQQALGQGPQFIFQYYREEENGRGNFPPRFSGLQFPNYSSELNVNALELDDSALYLCASSPPQGTEAFFGQGTRLTVV.

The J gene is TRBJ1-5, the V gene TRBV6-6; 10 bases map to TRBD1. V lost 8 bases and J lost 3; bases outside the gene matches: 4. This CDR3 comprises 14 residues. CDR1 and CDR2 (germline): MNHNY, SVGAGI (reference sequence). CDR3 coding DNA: TGTGCCAGCCGGACAGGGGGGAACAATCAGCCCCAGCATTTT. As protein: CASRTGGNNQPQHF.

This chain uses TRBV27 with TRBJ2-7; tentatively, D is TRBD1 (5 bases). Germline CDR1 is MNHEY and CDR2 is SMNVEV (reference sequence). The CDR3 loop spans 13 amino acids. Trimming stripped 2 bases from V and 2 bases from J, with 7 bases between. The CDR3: CASSLQDTYEQYF. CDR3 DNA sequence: TGTGCCAGCAGTTTACAGGACACCTACGAGCAGTACTTC.

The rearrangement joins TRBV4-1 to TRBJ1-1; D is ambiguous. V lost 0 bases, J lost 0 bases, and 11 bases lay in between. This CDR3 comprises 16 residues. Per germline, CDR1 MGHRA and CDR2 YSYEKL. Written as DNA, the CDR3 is TGCGCCAGCAGCCAAGAGGATGGAGGCATGAACACTGAAGCTTTCTTT. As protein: CASSQEDGGMNTEAFF.

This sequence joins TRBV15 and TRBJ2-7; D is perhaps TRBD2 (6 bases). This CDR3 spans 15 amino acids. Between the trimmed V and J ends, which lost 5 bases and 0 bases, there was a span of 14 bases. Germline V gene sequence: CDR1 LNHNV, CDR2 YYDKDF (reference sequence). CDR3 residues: CATSCRAGPSYEQYF. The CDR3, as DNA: TGTGCCACCAGCTGTAGGGCGGGACCCTCCTACGAGCAGTACTTC.

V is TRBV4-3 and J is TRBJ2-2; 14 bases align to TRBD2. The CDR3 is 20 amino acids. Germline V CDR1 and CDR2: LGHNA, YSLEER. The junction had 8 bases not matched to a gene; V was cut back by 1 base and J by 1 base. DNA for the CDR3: TGCGCCAGCAGCCAAGCCAACCCGACTAGCGGGAGGGGGAACACCGGGGAGCTGTTTTTT. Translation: CASSQANPTSGRGNTGELFF.

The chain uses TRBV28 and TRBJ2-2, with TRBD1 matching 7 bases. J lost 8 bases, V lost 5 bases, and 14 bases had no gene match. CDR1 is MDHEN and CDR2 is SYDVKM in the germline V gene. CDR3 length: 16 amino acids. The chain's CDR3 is CASSDSDRMPRGELFF. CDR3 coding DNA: TGTGCCAGCAGTGACTCGGACAGGATGCCCAGAGGGGAGCTGTTTTTT.

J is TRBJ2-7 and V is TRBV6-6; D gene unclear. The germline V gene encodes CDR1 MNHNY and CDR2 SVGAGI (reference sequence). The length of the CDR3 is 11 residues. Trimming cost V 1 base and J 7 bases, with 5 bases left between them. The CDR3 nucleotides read TGTGCCAGCAGTTACTTAGAGGAGCAGTACTTC. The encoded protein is CASSYLEEQYF.

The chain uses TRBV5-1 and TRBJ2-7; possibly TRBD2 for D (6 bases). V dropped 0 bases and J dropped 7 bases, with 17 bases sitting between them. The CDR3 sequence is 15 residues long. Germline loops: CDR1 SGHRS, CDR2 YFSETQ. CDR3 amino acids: CASSLEQKEAGEQYF. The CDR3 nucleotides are TGCGCCAGCAGCTTGGAACAAAAAGAGGCGGGGGAGCAGTACTTC.

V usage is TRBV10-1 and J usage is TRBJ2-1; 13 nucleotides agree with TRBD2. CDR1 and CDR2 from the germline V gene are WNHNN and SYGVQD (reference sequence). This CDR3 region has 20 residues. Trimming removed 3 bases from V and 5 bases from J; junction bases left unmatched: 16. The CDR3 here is CASSDNGLAGVVGDNNEQFF. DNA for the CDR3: TGCGCCAGCAGTGATAATGGACTAGCGGGAGTTGTGGGCGACAACAATGAGCAGTTCTTC.

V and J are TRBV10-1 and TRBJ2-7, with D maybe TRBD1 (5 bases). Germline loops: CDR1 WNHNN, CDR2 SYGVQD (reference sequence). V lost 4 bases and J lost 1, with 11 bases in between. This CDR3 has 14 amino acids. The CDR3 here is CASSVMDKSYEQYF. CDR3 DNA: TGCGCCAGCAGTGTTATGGACAAATCCTACGAGCAGTACTTC.

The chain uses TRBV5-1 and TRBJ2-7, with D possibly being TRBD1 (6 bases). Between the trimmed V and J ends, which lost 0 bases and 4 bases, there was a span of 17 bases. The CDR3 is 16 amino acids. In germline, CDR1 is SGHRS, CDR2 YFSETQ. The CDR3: CASSLGPGQWVYEQYF. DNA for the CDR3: TGCGCCAGCAGCTTGGGGCCAGGACAGTGGGTGTACGAGCAGTACTTC.

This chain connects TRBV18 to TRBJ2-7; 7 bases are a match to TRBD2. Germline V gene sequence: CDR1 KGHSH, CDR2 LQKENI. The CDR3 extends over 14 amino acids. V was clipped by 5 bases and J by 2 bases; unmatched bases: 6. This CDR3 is CASSWTRNAYEQYF. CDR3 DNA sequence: TGTGCCAGCTCATGGACTAGAAACGCCTACGAGCAGTACTTC.

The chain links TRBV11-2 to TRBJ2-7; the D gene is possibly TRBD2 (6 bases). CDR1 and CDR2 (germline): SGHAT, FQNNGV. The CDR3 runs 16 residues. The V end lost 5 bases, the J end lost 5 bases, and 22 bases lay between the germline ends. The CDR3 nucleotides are TGTGCCAGCAGCAACCTGGGACTCCCGATGGGCGACGAGCAGTACTTC. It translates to CASSNLGLPMGDEQYF.

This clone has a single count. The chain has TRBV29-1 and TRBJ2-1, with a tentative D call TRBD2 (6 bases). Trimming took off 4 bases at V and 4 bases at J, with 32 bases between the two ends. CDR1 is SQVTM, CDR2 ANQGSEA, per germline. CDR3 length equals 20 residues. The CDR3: CSVGRCVVGTAGRLYNEQFF. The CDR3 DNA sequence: TGCAGCGTTGGAAGGTGCGTTGTAGGGACTGCCGGAAGATTATACAATGAGCAGTTCTTC.

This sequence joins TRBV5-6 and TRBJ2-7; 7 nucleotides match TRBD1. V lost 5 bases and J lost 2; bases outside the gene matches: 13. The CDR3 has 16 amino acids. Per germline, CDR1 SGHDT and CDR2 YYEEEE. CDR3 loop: CASRGTYEGGAYEQYF. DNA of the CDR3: TGTGCCAGCAGAGGTACGTACGAAGGGGGCGCCTACGAGCAGTACTTC.